The rows below give T cell receptor beta chains drawn from one sample of a study of T cells after yellow fever vaccination. MiXCR was run by TCRdb on the 5' RACE reads, yielding one entry per CDR3 protein. The data contain approximately 160,000 distinct CDR3 sequences, about 6% of them seen just once; the ten biggest clones take up roughly 3%. This material consisted of CD4+ T cells sorted from PBMCs, taken on the day of the first yellow fever vaccination. These receptors all stem from a man aged 18 to 29 who received the YFV17D yellow fever vaccine. Both conserved end residues are part of each CDR3. D genes are given only for firm matches. Size tells how often a clone was seen (once, few, many) or the class of an expanded clone, and some rows leave it out.

j_call | clone_size | v_call | d_call | cdr3_nt | cdr3_aa
TRBJ2-5 | many | TRBV7-9 | TRBD2 | TGTGCCAGCAACCCTAGCGGGGGCCAAGAGACCCAGTACTTC | CASNPSGGQETQYF
TRBJ1-1 | many | TRBV12-3/TRBV12-4 | . | TGTGCCAGCAGCGCCACAGGATGGACTGAAGCTTTCTTT | CASSATGWTEAFF
TRBJ1-2 | . | TRBV19 | . | TGTGCCAGTAGTACCCGACAGGCCGGCTATGGCTACACCTTC | CASSTRQAGYGYTF
TRBJ2-3 | many | TRBV7-2 | . | TGTGCCAGCAGCTTCATTGTCAGCACAGATACGCAGTATTTT | CASSFIVSTDTQYF
TRBJ1-3 | many | TRBV10-3 | TRBD1 | TGTGCCATCAGACCACAGGGGGCACAAAACACCATATATTTT | CAIRPQGAQNTIYF
TRBJ1-1 | many | TRBV2 | . | TGTGCCAGCAGTGAACAGGGAATAGATCACACTGAAGCTTTCTTT | CASSEQGIDHTEAFF
TRBJ2-6 | . | TRBV5-1 | . | TGCGCCAGCAGCTTAGTCGAGGGGCGTTCAGGGGCCAACGTCCTGACTTTC | CASSLVEGRSGANVLTF
TRBJ1-2 | few | TRBV20-1 | . | TGCACCTTGCCCAGCTCATCTGGCTACACCTTC | CTLPSSSGYTF
TRBJ1-6 | . | TRBV30 | . | TGTGCCTGGAGACGGCCCACAGGCTCCTATAATTCACCCCTCCACTTT | CAWRRPTGSYNSPLHF
TRBJ2-2 | . | TRBV12-5 | TRBD2 | TGTGCTAGTGGCCCCGGACTAGTTTCCACCGGGGAGCTGTTTTTT | CASGPGLVSTGELFF